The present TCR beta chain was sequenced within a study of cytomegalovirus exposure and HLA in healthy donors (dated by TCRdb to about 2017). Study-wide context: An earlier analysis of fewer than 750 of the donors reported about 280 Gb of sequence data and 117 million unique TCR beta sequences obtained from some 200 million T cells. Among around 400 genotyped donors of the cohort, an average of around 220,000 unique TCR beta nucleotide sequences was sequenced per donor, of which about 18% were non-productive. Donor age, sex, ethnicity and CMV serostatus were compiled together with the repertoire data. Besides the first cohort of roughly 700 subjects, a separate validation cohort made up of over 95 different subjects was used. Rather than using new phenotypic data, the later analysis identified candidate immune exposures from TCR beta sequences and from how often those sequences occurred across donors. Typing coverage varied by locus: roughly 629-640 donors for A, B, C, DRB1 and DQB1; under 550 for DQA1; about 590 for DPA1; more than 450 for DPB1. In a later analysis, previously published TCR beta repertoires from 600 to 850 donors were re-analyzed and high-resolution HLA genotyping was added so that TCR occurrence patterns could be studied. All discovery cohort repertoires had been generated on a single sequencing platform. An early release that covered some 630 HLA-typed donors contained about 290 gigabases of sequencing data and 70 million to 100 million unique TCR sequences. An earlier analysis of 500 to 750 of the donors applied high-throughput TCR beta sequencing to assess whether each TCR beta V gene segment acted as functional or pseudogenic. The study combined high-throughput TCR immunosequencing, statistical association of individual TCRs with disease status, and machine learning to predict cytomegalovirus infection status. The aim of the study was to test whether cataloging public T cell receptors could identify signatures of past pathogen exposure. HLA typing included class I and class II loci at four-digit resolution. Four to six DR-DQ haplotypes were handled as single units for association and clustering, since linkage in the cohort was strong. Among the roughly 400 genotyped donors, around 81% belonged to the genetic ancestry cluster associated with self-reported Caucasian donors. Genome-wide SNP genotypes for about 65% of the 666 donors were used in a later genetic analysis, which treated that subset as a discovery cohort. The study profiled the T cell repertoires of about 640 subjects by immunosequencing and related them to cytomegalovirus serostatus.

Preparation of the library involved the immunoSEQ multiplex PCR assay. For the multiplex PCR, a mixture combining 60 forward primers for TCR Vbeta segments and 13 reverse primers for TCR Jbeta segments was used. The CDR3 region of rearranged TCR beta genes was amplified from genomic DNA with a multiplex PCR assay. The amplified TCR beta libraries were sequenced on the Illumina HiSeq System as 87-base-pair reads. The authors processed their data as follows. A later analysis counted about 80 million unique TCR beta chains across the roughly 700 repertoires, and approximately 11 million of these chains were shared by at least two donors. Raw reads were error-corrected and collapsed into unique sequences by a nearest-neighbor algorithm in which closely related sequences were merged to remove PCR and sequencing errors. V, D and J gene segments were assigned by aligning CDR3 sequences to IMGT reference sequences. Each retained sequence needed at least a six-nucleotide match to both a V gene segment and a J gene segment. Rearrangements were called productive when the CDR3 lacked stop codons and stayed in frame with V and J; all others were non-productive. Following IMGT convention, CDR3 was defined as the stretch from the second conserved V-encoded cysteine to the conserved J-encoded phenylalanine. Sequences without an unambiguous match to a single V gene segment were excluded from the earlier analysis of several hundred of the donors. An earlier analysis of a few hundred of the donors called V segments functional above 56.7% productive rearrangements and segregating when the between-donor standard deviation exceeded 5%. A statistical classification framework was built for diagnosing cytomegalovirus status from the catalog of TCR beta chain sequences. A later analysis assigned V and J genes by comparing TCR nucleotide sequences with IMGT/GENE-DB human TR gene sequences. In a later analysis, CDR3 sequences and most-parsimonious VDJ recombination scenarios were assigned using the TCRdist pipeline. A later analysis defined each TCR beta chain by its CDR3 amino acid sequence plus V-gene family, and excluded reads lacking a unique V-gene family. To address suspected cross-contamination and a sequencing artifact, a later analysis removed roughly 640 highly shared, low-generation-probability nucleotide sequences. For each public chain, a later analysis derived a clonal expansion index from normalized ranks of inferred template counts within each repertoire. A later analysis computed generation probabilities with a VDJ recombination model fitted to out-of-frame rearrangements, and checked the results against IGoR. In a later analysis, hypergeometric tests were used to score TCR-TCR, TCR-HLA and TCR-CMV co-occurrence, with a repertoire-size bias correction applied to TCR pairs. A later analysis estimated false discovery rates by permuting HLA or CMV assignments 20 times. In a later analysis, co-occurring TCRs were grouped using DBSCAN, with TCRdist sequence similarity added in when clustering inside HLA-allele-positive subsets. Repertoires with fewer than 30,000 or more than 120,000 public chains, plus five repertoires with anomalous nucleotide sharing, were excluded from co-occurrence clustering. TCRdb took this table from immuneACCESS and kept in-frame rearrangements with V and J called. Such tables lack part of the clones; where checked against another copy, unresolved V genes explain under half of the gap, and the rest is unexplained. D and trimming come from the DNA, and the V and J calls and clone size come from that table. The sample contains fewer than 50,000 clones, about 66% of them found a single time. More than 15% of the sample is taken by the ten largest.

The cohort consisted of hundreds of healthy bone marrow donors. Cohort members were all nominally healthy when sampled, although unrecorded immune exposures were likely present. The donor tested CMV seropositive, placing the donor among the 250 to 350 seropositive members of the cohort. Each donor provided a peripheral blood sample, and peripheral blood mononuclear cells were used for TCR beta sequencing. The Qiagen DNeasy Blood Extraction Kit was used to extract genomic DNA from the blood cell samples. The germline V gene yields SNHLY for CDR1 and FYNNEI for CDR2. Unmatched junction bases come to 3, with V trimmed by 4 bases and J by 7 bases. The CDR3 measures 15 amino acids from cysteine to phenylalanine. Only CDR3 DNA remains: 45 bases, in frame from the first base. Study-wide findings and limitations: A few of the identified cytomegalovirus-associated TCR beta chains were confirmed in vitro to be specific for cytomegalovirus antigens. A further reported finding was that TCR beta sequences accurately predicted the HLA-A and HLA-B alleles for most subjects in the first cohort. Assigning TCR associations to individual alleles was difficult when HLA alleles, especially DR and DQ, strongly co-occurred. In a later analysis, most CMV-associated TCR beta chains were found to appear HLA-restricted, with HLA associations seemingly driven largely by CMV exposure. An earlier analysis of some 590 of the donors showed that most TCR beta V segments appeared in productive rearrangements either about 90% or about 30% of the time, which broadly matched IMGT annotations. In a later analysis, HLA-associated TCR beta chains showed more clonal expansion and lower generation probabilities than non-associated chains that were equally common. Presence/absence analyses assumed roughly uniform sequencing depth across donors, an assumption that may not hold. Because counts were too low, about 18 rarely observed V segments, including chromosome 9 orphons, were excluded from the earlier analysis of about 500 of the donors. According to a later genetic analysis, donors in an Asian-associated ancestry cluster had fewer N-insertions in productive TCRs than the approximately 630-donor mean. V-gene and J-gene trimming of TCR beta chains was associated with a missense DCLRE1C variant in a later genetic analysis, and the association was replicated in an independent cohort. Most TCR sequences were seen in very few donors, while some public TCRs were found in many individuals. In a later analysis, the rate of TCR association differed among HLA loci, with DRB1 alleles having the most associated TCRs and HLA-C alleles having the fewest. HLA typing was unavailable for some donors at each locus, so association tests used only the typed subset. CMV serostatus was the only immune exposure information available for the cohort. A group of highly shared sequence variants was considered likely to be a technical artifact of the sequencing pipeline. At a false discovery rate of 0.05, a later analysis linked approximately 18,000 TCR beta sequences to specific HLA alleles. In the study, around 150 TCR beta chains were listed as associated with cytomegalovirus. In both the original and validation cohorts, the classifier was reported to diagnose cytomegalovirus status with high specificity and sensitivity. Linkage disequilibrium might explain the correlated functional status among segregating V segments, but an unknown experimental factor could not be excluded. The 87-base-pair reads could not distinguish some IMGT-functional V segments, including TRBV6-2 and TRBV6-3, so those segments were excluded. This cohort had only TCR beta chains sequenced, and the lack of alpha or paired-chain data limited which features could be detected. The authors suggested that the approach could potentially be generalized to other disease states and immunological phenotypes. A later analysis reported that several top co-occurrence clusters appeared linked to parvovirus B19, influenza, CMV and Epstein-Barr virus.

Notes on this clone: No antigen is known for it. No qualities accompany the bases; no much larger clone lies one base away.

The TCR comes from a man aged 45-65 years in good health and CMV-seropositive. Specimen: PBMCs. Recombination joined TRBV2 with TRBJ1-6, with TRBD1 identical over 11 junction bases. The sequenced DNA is TGTGCCAGCAGTGCAAGGACAGGGGGCAATTCACCCCTCCACTTT. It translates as CASSARTGGNSPLHF.